This T cell receptor beta chain is from a study of response to subunit inactivated influenza vaccine (dated 2018 in TCRdb). About the study as a whole: Deep quantitative profiling of the T cell receptor repertoire was used in the study to follow responses to a trivalent subunit inactivated influenza vaccine.

Trimming at the junction amounts to 0 bases on V and 1 base on J, and the germline ends lie 9 bases apart. CDR1 and CDR2 are read off the germline V gene (reference sequence) as LGHDT and YNNKEL. Counted from cysteine to phenylalanine, this CDR3 has 15 amino acids. Only the CDR3 portion is preserved as DNA: 45 bases, with reading frame beginning at the first base. This clonotype appeared a few times. Its antigen remains undetermined. Base quality data are lacking; no much larger clone is found one base away. The library was made by RT-PCR. The sample was run on an Illumina HiSeq 2500. TCRdb took the public reads, trimmed them with fastp at Q25, ran MiXCR for clone calling and kept in-frame beta chains. Rows are unified per CDR3 protein, each entry keeping the most common DNA and genes. This sample has 150,000 or so distinct CDR3 sequences in its table, and approximately 11% of those were observed once. Clones ranked in the top ten supply roughly an eighth of the sample.

According to the study, the label for this sample's time point signals: more than 40 days after influenza vaccine administration. Overall study outcomes, separate from this receptor: It was suggested by the authors that each seasonal influenza vaccination may recruit only a limited number of new T cells.

This chain joins TRBV3-1 to TRBJ1-2, with no reliable assignment of the D segment. This receptor was identified in a man over 45 who received an inactivated influenza vaccine. Donor details come from another sample of the same person, matched by shared clones. Sequencing was performed on non-naive T cells sorted from PBMCs, taken 40 to 50 days after vaccination. According to the study, the label for this sample's cell subset or site signals: memory T cell fraction. The CDR3 region has the sequence CASSQDSGLNYGYTF. The nucleotide sequence reads TGTGCCAGCAGCCAAGATTCCGGACTTAACTATGGCTACACCTTC.